The 24 T cell receptor beta chains given below trace back to one sample, sequenced in a study of cytomegalovirus exposure and HLA in healthy donors. The primer mix had 60 Vbeta and 13 Jbeta primers. Here immunoSEQ multiplex PCR was the method, and the copy in TCRdb shows in-frame clones only, minus some. Among 230,000 or so clones listed, about 90% were seen once. Sequenced: PBMCs. The source is a girl aged 2 to 9 in good health and CMV-seronegative.

This clone was picked up one time. The rearrangement links TRBV5-1 to TRBJ2-1, with 7 bases identical to TRBD2. Germline V CDR1 and CDR2: SGHRS, YFSETQ. The CDR3 is 15 residues long. With V trimmed by 4 bases and J by 3 bases, 7 bases remained unmatched. The CDR3 bases are TGCGCCAGCAGCAAGGCTAGCGGACTCTACAATGAGCAGTTCTTC. This encodes CASSKASGLYNEQFF.

The chain joins TRBV18 to TRBJ2-7; D call uncertain. Trimming took 3 bases from V and 7 from J, leaving 10 bases between them. The germline CDR1 and CDR2 sequences are KGHSH and LQKENI. This CDR3 spans 12 amino acids. Here the CDR3 reads CASSPRGEEQYF. The CDR3 region has the DNA TGTGCCAGCTCACCCCGAGGTGAGGAGCAGTACTTC.

CDR3 amino acids: CSVERSETQYF. In DNA form, the CDR3 reads TGCAGCGTTGAGAGGAGTGAGACCCAGTACTTC. The chain links TRBV29-1 to TRBJ2-5; D remains unclear. Trimming left V 3 bases short and J 5 bases short, with 7 bases between. The CDR3 covers 11 residues. Germline V lookup: CDR1 SQVTM, CDR2 ANQGSEA.

The chain links TRBV9 to TRBJ1-4; 7 nucleotides line up with TRBD1. After removal of 3 bases from V and 6 bases from J, the junction contained 8 bases not matched to a gene. The CDR3 consists of 15 residues. The germline CDR1 and CDR2 sequences are SGDLS and YYNGEE. The CDR3 sequence is CASSARGDGDEKLFF. The CDR3 region has the DNA TGTGCCAGCAGCGCCAGGGGGGACGGGGATGAAAAACTGTTTTTT.

The rearrangement uses TRBV10-2 and TRBJ1-2; 8 nucleotides line up with TRBD1. The germline CDR1 and CDR2 sequences are WSHSY and SAAADI. This CDR3 has 15 residues. The junction had 8 bases not matched to a gene; V was cut back by 2 bases and J by 6 bases. CDR3 loop: CASSERRTGPNGYTF. The CDR3 coding sequence is TGCGCCAGCAGTGAGCGGCGGACAGGGCCGAATGGCTACACCTTC.

J is TRBJ2-7 and V is TRBV7-6; 8 nucleotides match TRBD2. This CDR3 is 15 amino acids long. V lost 2 bases to trimming and J lost 3 bases; unmatched junction nucleotides: 6. Looked up from germline, CDR1 is SGHVS and CDR2 is FNYEAQ. This CDR3 is CASSLTSSGSYEQYF. CDR3 nucleotides: TGTGCCAGCAGCTTAACCTCCAGCGGGAGCTACGAGCAGTACTTC.

The chain links TRBV19 to TRBJ2-6; D might be TRBD2 (6 bases). This CDR3 comprises 15 residues. V lost 4 bases, J lost 1 base, and 8 bases lay in between. Per germline, CDR1 LNHDA and CDR2 SQIVND (reference sequence). The CDR3 sequence is CASSRGLSGANVLTF. The CDR3 region has the DNA TGTGCCAGTAGTAGGGGACTTTCTGGGGCCAACGTCCTGACTTTC.

This clone showed up just once. The chain carries TRBV6-4 and TRBJ1-1, with TRBD1 matching over 12 bases. The CDR3 extends over 15 amino acids. Germline CDR1 reads MRHNA; CDR2 reads SNTAGT. V gave up 6 bases and J gave up 1 base; unmatched junction bases: 3. The chain's CDR3 is CASRTGQGANTEAFF. The CDR3, as DNA: TGTGCCAGCAGAACGGGACAGGGGGCGAACACTGAAGCTTTCTTT.

In its sample, this clone was seen a few times. This chain links TRBV29-1 with TRBJ2-1; possible D gene TRBD2, 6 bases. The germline V gene has CDR1 SQVTM and CDR2 ANQGSEA. CDR3 length: 14 residues. V was pared by 5 bases and J by 7 bases, with 18 bases between. The chain's CDR3 is CSVIIGVGGNEQFF. The CDR3 nucleotides are TGCAGCGTTATCATCGGGGTTGGAGGGAATGAGCAGTTCTTC.

The chain is built from TRBV9 and TRBJ2-3, with D maybe TRBD1 (6 bases). The CDR3 has 14 residues. The V gene's germline CDR1 is SGDLS and CDR2 YYNGEE. V was clipped by 5 bases and J by 5 bases, with 15 bases between them. The CDR3 loop reads CASSQITGRDTQYF. Here the CDR3 DNA reads TGTGCCAGCAGTCAAATCACAGGGAGAGATACGCAGTATTTT.

V and J are TRBV5-1 and TRBJ2-7; 7 bases agree with TRBD1. J lost 3 bases, V lost 4 bases, and 7 bases had no gene match. Germline values: CDR1 SGHRS, CDR2 YFSETQ. The CDR3 sequence is 14 residues long. CDR3 nucleotide sequence: TGCGCCAGCAGCCGGACCGGACAGGACTACGAGCAGTACTTC. It encodes CASSRTGQDYEQYF. Full variable domain (remainder filled in from reference TRBV5-1 and TRBJ2-7): KAGVTQTPRYLIKTRGQQVTLSCSPISGHRSVSWYQQTPGQGLQFLFEYFSETQRNKGNFPGRFSGRQFSNSRSEMNVSTLELGDSALYLCASSRTGQDYEQYFGPGTRLTVT.

This chain joins TRBV7-2 and TRBJ2-1; TRBD1 aligns across 8 bases. The CDR3 is 15 amino acids. Germline V gene lookup returns CDR1 SGHTA and CDR2 FQGNSA. The V segment lost 1 base and the J segment 4 bases; nucleotides outside the gene matches: 3. CDR3 coding DNA: TGTGCCAGCAGCTTAGAGGACAGGGTGTACAATGAGCAGTTCTTC. Amino acid sequence: CASSLEDRVYNEQFF.

The CDR3 loop is CASSLQAGDTGELFF. CDR3 nucleotides: TGTGCCAGCAGCTTACAAGCGGGAGACACCGGGGAGCTGTTTTTT. The rearrangement uses TRBV7-6 and TRBJ2-2; the match to TRBD2 covers 8 bases. V was pared by 2 bases and J by 3 bases, with 2 bases of the junction left unmatched. This CDR3 is built from 15 residues. Germline V lookup: CDR1 SGHVS, CDR2 FNYEAQ.

The chain uses TRBV10-2 and TRBJ2-3, with 14 bases lining up with TRBD2. The CDR3 is 17 amino acids. The germline CDR1 and CDR2 sequences are WSHSY and SAAADI. The V gene end was trimmed by 4 bases and the J gene end by 3 bases; junction bases not matched to a gene: 6. CDR3 in DNA: TGCGCCAGCAGTGCTGGGACTAGCGGGAGAGTGACAGATACGCAGTATTTT. Translation gives CASSAGTSGRVTDTQYF.

The chain combines TRBV11-2 with TRBJ1-1, with 7 bases lining up with TRBD1. From germline, CDR1 is SGHAT and CDR2 FQNNGV. This CDR3 region has 16 residues. J lost 0 bases, V lost 5 bases, and 9 bases had no gene match. CDR3 in DNA: TGTGCCAGCAGCCTCCCAGGGGGAGGTGTGAACACTGAAGCTTTCTTT. Amino acids: CASSLPGGGVNTEAFF.

The genes are TRBV12-2 and TRBJ1-4; the table's D call of TRBD1 was not tested on the DNA. TRBV12-2 is designated a pseudogene. The CDR3 totals 15 residues. CDR3 sequence (DNA): TGTGCAAGTCGCTTCCGGGACAGAGGAGATGAAAAACTGTTTTTT. Its protein product is CASRFRDRGDEKLFF.

The count of this clone is one. V and J are TRBV7-7 and TRBJ2-5; tentative D call: TRBD1 (6 bases). Trimming took 5 bases from V and 9 from J, leaving 22 bases between them. The germline CDR1 and CDR2 sequences are SSHAT and FNYEAQ (reference sequence). This CDR3 region has 15 residues. This CDR3 is CASSQGWGPQGAQYF. CDR3 nucleotide sequence: TGTGCCAGCAGCCAAGGATGGGGGCCCCAGGGTGCCCAGTACTTC. Full variable domain (missing parts from reference TRBV7-7 and TRBJ2-5): GAGVSQSPRYKVTKRGQDVTLRCDPISSHATLYWYQQALGQGPEFLTYFNYEAQPDKSGLPSDRFSAERPEGSISTLTIQRTEQRDSAMYRCASSQGWGPQGAQYFGPGTRLLVL.

This chain joins TRBV15 and TRBJ1-1, with TRBD1 identical over 7 bases. This CDR3 is built from 15 residues. V shed 1 base, J shed 6 bases, and the junction held 8 bases outside the gene matches. The germline CDR1 and CDR2 sequences are LNHNV and YYDKDF (reference sequence). The CDR3 sequence is CATSRVGGYTSEAFF. The CDR3 DNA is TGTGCCACCAGCAGAGTAGGGGGCTATACGTCTGAAGCTTTCTTT.

To note about this clone: This sample includes further DNA sequences coding for the same CDR3. The rearrangement links TRBV6-1 to TRBJ2-1; 9 bases align to TRBD2. This CDR3 is 15 amino acids long. The V gene's germline CDR1 is MNHNS and CDR2 SASEGT. Losses at the gene ends were 2 bases for V and 3 bases for J; bases not matched to a gene: 2. CDR3 sequence: CASSERLADYNEQFF. The CDR3 bases are TGTGCCAGCAGTGAACGACTAGCGGACTACAATGAGCAGTTCTTC.

The CDR3 DNA is TGTGCCAGCAGCTTAGATGGAGACGCAAACACCTACGAGCAGTACTTC. Amino acid sequence: CASSLDGDANTYEQYF. The genes are TRBV11-2 and TRBJ2-7; D not resolved. The V gene lost 0 bases and the J gene lost 2 bases, with 14 bases spanning the gap. The CDR3 is made up of 16 amino acids. The germline V gene has CDR1 SGHAT and CDR2 FQNNGV.

This chain links TRBV27 with TRBJ1-1; no clear D. Trimming took 5 bases from V and 11 from J, leaving 18 bases between them. CDR3 length equals 13 residues. Per the germline V gene, CDR1 is MNHEY and CDR2 is SMNVEV (reference sequence). The CDR3 DNA sequence: TGTGCCAGCAGTCCACTCCCCCCAGGAAAGGCTTTCTTT. It is translated as CASSPLPPGKAFF.

J is TRBJ2-5 and V is TRBV27; 10 bases fit TRBD2. TRBJ2-7 explains the end of the DNA better; the J call may be wrong. Germline loops: CDR1 MNHEY, CDR2 SMNVEV (reference sequence). The CDR3 extends over 15 amino acids. CDR3 loop: CASRLLAGGHYEQYF. The CDR3, as DNA: TGTGCCAGCAGACTGTTAGCGGGAGGCCACTACGAGCAGTACTTC.

CDR3: CASSLVDRVSQETQYF. As DNA, the CDR3 is TGCGCCAGCAGCTTGGTGGACAGGGTGTCCCAAGAGACCCAGTACTTC. The J gene is TRBJ2-5, the V gene TRBV5-1; 8 nucleotides match TRBD1. V lost 0 bases, J lost 1 base, and 5 bases stayed unmatched. CDR1 is SGHRS, CDR2 YFSETQ, per germline. There are 16 residues in the CDR3.

V gene TRBV7-9 combines with J gene TRBJ1-5; no definite D call. Trimming removed 2 bases from V and 4 bases from J, with 3 bases in between. Germline V CDR1 and CDR2: SEHNR, FQNEAQ (reference sequence). The CDR3 spans 12 residues. CDR3 amino acids: CASSLQNQPQHF. The DNA of the CDR3 is TGTGCCAGCAGCTTACAAAATCAGCCCCAGCATTTT.